This T cell receptor (beta chain) appears in the sequencing data of a study of blood T cell repertoires in COVID-19. Overall study context: Material from acute and convalescent COVID-19 was sourced from the United States, Italy and Spain.

Original analysis: Estimation of nucleated cell counts was performed using reference gene primer amplification. Profiled with immunoSEQ multiplex PCR; TCRdb holds only in-frame clones, not every one. The V and J calls and clone size were taken over from that table, and D and trimming were inferred from the DNA. The data hold some 320,000 clones, with about 87% observed a single time. The clonotype was recovered from a woman in her 50s who had recovered from COVID-19. The sequenced material came from peripheral blood.

The CDR3 DNA sequence: TGTGCCAGCAGCGTAGGTGTCCGGGGACTGGGGGGAGAAGCTTTCTTT. Its translation: CASSVGVRGLGGEAFF. The chain couples TRBV9 to TRBJ1-1; TRBD1 might be the D (5 bases). The CDR3 runs to 16 residues. Trimming cost V 0 bases and J 8 bases, with 20 bases left between them. Germline CDR1 reads SGDLS; CDR2 reads YYNGEE.